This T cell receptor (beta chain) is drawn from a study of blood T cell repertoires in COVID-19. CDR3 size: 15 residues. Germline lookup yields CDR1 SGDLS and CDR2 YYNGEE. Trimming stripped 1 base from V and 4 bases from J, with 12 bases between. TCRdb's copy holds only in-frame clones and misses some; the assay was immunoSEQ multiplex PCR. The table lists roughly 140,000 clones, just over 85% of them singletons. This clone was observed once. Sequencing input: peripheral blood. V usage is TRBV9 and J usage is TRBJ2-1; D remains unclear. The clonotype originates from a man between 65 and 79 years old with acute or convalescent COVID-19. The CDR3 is CASSVSAVPYNEQFF. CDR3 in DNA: TGTGCCAGCAGCGTAAGCGCCGTCCCTTACAATGAGCAGTTCTTC.